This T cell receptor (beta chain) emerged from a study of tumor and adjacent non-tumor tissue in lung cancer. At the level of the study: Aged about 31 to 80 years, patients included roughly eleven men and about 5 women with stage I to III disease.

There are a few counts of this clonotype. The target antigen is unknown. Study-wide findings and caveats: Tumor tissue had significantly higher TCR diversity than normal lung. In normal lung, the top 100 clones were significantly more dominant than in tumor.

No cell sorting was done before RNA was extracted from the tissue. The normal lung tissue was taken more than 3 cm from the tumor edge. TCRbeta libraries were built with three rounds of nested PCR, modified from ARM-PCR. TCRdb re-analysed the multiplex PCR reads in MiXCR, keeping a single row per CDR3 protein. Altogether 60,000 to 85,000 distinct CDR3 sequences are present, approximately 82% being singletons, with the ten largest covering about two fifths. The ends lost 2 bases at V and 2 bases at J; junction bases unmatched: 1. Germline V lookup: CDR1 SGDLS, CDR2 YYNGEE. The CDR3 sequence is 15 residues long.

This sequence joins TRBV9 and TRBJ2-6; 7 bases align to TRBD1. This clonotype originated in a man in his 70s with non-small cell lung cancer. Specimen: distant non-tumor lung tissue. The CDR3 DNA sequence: TGTGCCAGCAGCGTTACAGGGGCTGGGGCCAACGTCCTGACTTTC. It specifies CASSVTGAGANVLTF.